Each of the 30 T cell receptor beta chains below was sequenced from the same sample in a study of blood T cells in healthy people across ages. Next came a second PCR, run for about 7 to 12 cycles, which used a sample-barcoded 5' primer along with a J-beta primer mix. TCRdb reprocessed the 5' RACE reads via MiXCR and lists one record per CDR3 protein. In the table there are 800,000 to 950,000 distinct CDR3 sequences, about 48% of which are singletons. The sequencing sample was made of blood. These receptors all stem from a man aged 30-40 years in good health.

For this clonotype: Since a much larger clone is just one base distant, this may be a read error. The CDR3 loop is CSHIRNSYNEQYF. DNA of the CDR3: TGCAGTCACATCCGCAACTCCTACAATGAGCAGTACTTC. This chain uses TRBV20-1 with TRBJ2-1; D is undetermined. Gene TRBJ2-7 matches the end of the DNA better, so the J call may be wrong. CDR3 size: 13 residues. Germline values: CDR1 DFQATT, CDR2 SNEGSKA (reference sequence).

This rearrangement joins TRBV20-1 to TRBJ2-7; D ambiguous. This CDR3 has 15 residues. Deletions cut 3 bases from V and 1 base from J, with 16 bases between. Germline CDR1 DFQATT, CDR2 SNEGSKA (reference sequence). The CDR3: CSASPKIRWSYEQYF. The DNA of the CDR3 is TGCAGTGCTAGTCCCAAAATAAGGTGGTCCTACGAGCAGTACTTC.

This clonotype was seen a few times. The chain joins TRBV10-1 to TRBJ2-5, with D perhaps assigned TRBD1 or TRBD2 (5 bases each). Germline V lookup: CDR1 WNHNN, CDR2 SYGVQD (reference sequence). This CDR3 comprises 14 residues. V dropped 0 bases and J dropped 11 bases, with 16 bases sitting between them. The CDR3 is CASSESGVRGEQYF. CDR3 bases: TGCGCCAGCAGTGAGTCGGGAGTTCGAGGGGAGCAGTACTTC.

This chain joins TRBV4-2 and TRBJ2-7; maybe TRBD2 (6 bases). Trimming took 3 bases from V and 4 from J, leaving 16 bases between them. There are 15 residues in the CDR3. The germline CDR1 and CDR2 sequences are LGHNA and YNFKEQ. The CDR3 DNA sequence: TGTGCCAGCAGCCATCAGGGACTCGAGGTTTACGAGCAGTACTTC. This translates into CASSHQGLEVYEQYF.

The gene calls are TRBV11-2 and TRBJ2-3; D may be TRBD2 (6 bases). The V end was cut by 5 bases, the J end by 4 bases, with 16 bases between. The CDR3 is 15 residues long. Germline CDR1 is SGHAT and CDR2 is FQNNGV. The CDR3 is CASSDLWGVSDTQYF. CDR3 DNA: TGTGCCAGCAGCGATCTATGGGGGGTTTCAGATACGCAGTATTTT.

The rearrangement uses TRBV5-5 and TRBJ2-3, with a weak D call TRBD1 (5 bases). Trimming cost V 0 bases and J 4 bases, with 12 bases left between them. The V gene's germline CDR1 is SGHKS and CDR2 YYEKEE (reference sequence). The CDR3 consists of 15 residues. The CDR3 DNA sequence: TGTGCCAGCAGCTTGGTGGCAGGGTGGCCAGATACGCAGTATTTT. It translates to CASSLVAGWPDTQYF.

The V gene is TRBV6-1, the J gene TRBJ2-7, with D possibly being TRBD1 (5 bases). Trimming shortened V by 5 bases and J by 7 bases, and 18 bases separated the two germline ends. Germline V gene lookup returns CDR1 MNHNS and CDR2 SASEGT. The CDR3 length is 14 residues. The CDR3 bases are TGTGCCAGCAGTCGGCAGGGTTACTACAATGAGCAGTACTTC. This codes for CASSRQGYYNEQYF.

The CDR3 sequence: CSARDLAGQETQYF. The CDR3, as DNA: TGCAGTGCTAGAGATCTGGCGGGCCAAGAGACCCAGTACTTC. This chain connects TRBV20-1 to TRBJ2-5; possible D gene TRBD2, 5 bases. Between the trimmed V and J ends, which lost 0 bases and 1 base, there was a span of 9 bases. This CDR3 comprises 14 residues. Germline values: CDR1 DFQATT, CDR2 SNEGSKA (reference sequence).

This rearrangement joins TRBV12-3 or TRBV12-4 to TRBJ1-6, with D possibly TRBD1 on 5 matching bases. This CDR3 is built from 14 residues. The V gene lost 3 bases and the J gene lost 10 bases, with 13 bases spanning the gap. CDR3 in amino acids: CASSFIGAQSPLHF. The CDR3 DNA reads as TGTGCCAGCAGTTTCATCGGGGCCCAATCACCCCTCCACTTT.

This clonotype was counted ten times or more. CDR3 sequence reads: CASSQVQGANQPQHF. The CDR3 nucleotides are TGTGCCAGCAGCCAAGTACAGGGGGCCAATCAGCCCCAGCATTTT. This sequence joins TRBV3-1 and TRBJ1-5, with 9 positions matching TRBD1. The germline V gene has CDR1 LGHDT and CDR2 YNNKEL (reference sequence). Trimming at V came to 1 base and at J to 3 bases, leaving 1 base not matched to a gene. This CDR3 region has 15 residues.

The gene calls are TRBV21-1 and TRBJ2-7; the D call in the table, TRBD2, was not verified against the DNA. TRBV21-1 constitutes a pseudogene. The CDR3 is made up of 15 amino acids. CDR3 sequence (DNA): TGTGCCAGCAGCAAAGGGCTCAGAAGGGCACCGGAACAGTACTTC. Translated, it gives CASSKGLRRAPEQYF.

A word on this clonotype: A much more abundant neighbour one base away suggests this may be a read error. This chain connects TRBV5-1 to TRBJ1-2; the D is unclear. Looked up from germline, CDR1 is SGHRS and CDR2 is YFSETQ. V lost 4 bases and J 10 bases, leaving 17 bases between the germline ends. This CDR3 spans 13 amino acids. For the CDR3, the DNA is TGCGCCAGCAGCGACCTGCAGTCGGCTGTCTACACCTTC. As protein: CASSDLQSAVYTF.

This clonotype was seen a handful of times. The chain uses TRBV5-1 and TRBJ1-1; 11 bases are a match to TRBD1. Trimming cost V 4 bases and J 8 bases; bases outside gene matches: 7. CDR1 SGHRS and CDR2 YFSETQ come from the germline V gene. There are 14 residues in the CDR3. CDR3 DNA sequence: TGCGCCAGCAGCGCTCTGGACAGGGGGCAAGAAGCTTTCTTT. Translated: CASSALDRGQEAFF.

J is TRBJ2-4 and V is TRBV20-1; D unclear. The CDR3 runs 14 residues. Germline V gene lookup returns CDR1 DFQATT and CDR2 SNEGSKA (reference sequence). Trimming left V 0 bases short and J 0 bases short, with 6 bases between. The CDR3 coding sequence is TGCAGTGCTAGAGACCTCATAGCCAAAAACATTCAGTACTTC. Translating it yields CSARDLIAKNIQYF.

This clonotype has more than one count but fewer than ten. The rearrangement uses TRBV7-2 and TRBJ1-2; D is perhaps TRBD1 (5 bases). V shed 5 bases and J shed 2 bases, with 12 bases lying between them. Looked up from germline, CDR1 is SGHTA and CDR2 is FQGNSA. The CDR3 is 14 amino acids. CDR3: CASSAKQENYGYTF. The DNA for the CDR3 is TGTGCCAGCAGCGCTAAACAGGAGAACTATGGCTACACCTTC.

This clonotype has ten or more counts. J is TRBJ1-4 and V is TRBV5-1; maybe TRBD1 (6 bases). Trimming stripped 3 bases from V and 3 bases from J, with 24 bases between. This CDR3 is 19 amino acids long. Germline V gene data show CDR1 as SGHRS and CDR2 as YFSETQ. The CDR3 DNA reads TGCGCCAGCAGCTCCGGGGGGCAGGGGCTCCTCTTTCCTAATGAAAAACTGTTTTTT. Translating it yields CASSSGGQGLLFPNEKLFF.

This clonotype was detected a few times. The chain carries TRBV7-9 and TRBJ2-1, with 10 bases identical to TRBD2. The CDR3 is made up of 16 amino acids. CDR1 and CDR2 from the germline V gene are SEHNR and FQNEAQ (reference sequence). V lost 4 bases and J lost 1; bases outside the gene matches: 4. The chain's CDR3 is CASSSSGGRSYNEQFF. CDR3 sequence (DNA): TGTGCCAGCAGCTCTAGCGGGGGCCGGTCCTACAATGAGCAGTTCTTC.

This clonotype appeared a few times. V gene TRBV13 combines with J gene TRBJ2-7, with a weak D call TRBD2 (5 bases). Per germline, CDR1 PRHDT and CDR2 FYEKMQ (reference sequence). The CDR3 consists of 14 residues. V was clipped by 5 bases and J by 4 bases, with 15 bases between them. DNA of the CDR3: TGTGCCAGCAGCCCAGGTGGGGAGTCATACGAGCAGTACTTC. Its protein product is CASSPGGESYEQYF.

The chain links TRBV4-3 to TRBJ2-5; D call uncertain. The DNA end favors TRBJ2-7, so the J call may be wrong. The CDR3 runs 14 residues. Germline-derived CDR1 and CDR2 are LGHNA and YSLEER. As DNA, the CDR3 is TGCGCCAGCAGCCAAGATGTGAGCGTCCACGAGCAGTACTTC. Protein sequence: CASSQDVSVHEQYF.

This chain uses TRBV13 with TRBJ1-1; TRBD1 matches at 11 bases. CDR3 length: 17 residues. Germline assignment: CDR1 PRHDT and CDR2 FYEKMQ (reference sequence). J was trimmed by 1 base and V by 3 bases; bases with no gene match: 7. The CDR3 DNA follows: TGTGCCAGCAGCTTCGGGACAGGGGGGATTAAGAACACTGAAGCTTTCTTT. It translates to CASSFGTGGIKNTEAFF.

The rearrangement joins TRBV4-2 to TRBJ2-3; D remains unclear. V was clipped by 0 bases and J by 0 bases, with 10 bases between them. CDR1 and CDR2 from the germline V gene are LGHNA and YNFKEQ. The CDR3 contains 16 residues. The CDR3 DNA follows: TGTGCCAGCAGCCAAGAAGAGGCCAGCAGCACAGATACGCAGTATTTT. Amino acids: CASSQEEASSTDTQYF.

This clonotype was counted a few times. This chain connects TRBV20-1 to TRBJ2-2; TRBD2 agrees at 10 bases. Germline assignment: CDR1 DFQATT and CDR2 SNEGSKA (reference sequence). The V and J ends lost 6 bases and 0 bases, in that order; junction bases with no gene match: 7. The CDR3 extends over 16 amino acids. This CDR3 is CSAFLAGASNTGELFF. CDR3 DNA sequence: TGCAGTGCGTTCCTAGCGGGGGCCTCGAACACCGGGGAGCTGTTTTTT.

The chain recombines TRBV28 with TRBJ2-7; tentatively, D is TRBD1 (6 bases). The CDR3 length is 14 residues. Trimming shortened V by 3 bases and J by 6 bases, and 15 bases separated the two germline ends. Germline CDR1 is MDHEN and CDR2 is SYDVKM. The CDR3 DNA is TGTGCCAGCAGTTTTATTCAGGGGTTTGCCGAGCAGTACTTC. Amino acids: CASSFIQGFAEQYF.

This clonotype has a handful of counts. The CDR3 protein is CASSLTRGTEQFF. CDR3 coding DNA: TGTGCCAGCAGTTTAACAAGGGGGACGGAGCAGTTCTTC. This chain connects TRBV12-3 or TRBV12-4 to TRBJ2-1, with D maybe TRBD1 (6 bases). V lost 2 bases and J lost 10, with 12 bases in between. The CDR3 length is 13 residues.

This chain joins TRBV29-1 and TRBJ2-3; perhaps TRBD2 as D (6 bases). Germline V lookup: CDR1 SQVTM, CDR2 ANQGSEA. The CDR3 consists of 17 residues. V dropped 6 bases and J dropped 2 bases, with 24 bases sitting between them. CDR3 sequence (DNA): TGCAGCGTCCTCCCGCGGGGCCTAAACATACTCACAGATACGCAGTATTTT. This gives the protein CSVLPRGLNILTDTQYF.

The chain uses TRBV29-1 and TRBJ2-2; 10 nucleotides agree with TRBD1. The V segment lost 7 bases and the J segment 6 bases; nucleotides outside the gene matches: 2. Germline lookup yields CDR1 SQVTM and CDR2 ANQGSEA. The CDR3 loop spans 12 amino acids. The CDR3 DNA is TGCAGCGGTGGGACAGGGGCCGGGGAGCTGTTTTTT. Amino acids: CSGGTGAGELFF.

This sequence joins TRBV12-5 and TRBJ2-1; 8 bases line up with TRBD2. The CDR3 loop spans 14 amino acids. With V trimmed by 5 bases and J by 10 bases, 10 bases remained unmatched. The germline V gene has CDR1 LGHNT and CDR2 FRNRAP. CDR3 sequence reads: CASGLGPSGGEQFF. The CDR3 nucleotides read TGTGCTAGTGGTCTGGGTCCCTCGGGAGGGGAGCAGTTCTTC.

The gene calls are TRBV7-2 and TRBJ2-5; 10 bases are shared with TRBD2. This CDR3 region has 17 residues. V shed 3 bases and J 4 bases; nucleotides not matched to a gene: 11. Germline V lookup: CDR1 SGHTA, CDR2 FQGNSA. This CDR3 reads CASSFLSGGAWGETQYF. DNA for the CDR3: TGTGCCAGCAGCTTTCTCAGCGGGGGGGCGTGGGGAGAGACCCAGTACTTC.

The chain uses TRBV30 and TRBJ1-2; perhaps TRBD1 as D (5 bases). The CDR3 loop spans 12 amino acids. Germline values: CDR1 GTSNPN, CDR2 SVGIG (reference sequence). V lost 1 base, J lost 4 bases, and 7 bases lay in between. The CDR3 nucleotides are TGTGCCTGGAGTGGGGGGACCTATGGCTACACCTTC. Translation: CAWSGGTYGYTF.

The rearrangement uses TRBV29-1 and TRBJ2-7; 9 bases agree with TRBD1. V lost 7 bases, J lost 4 bases, and 8 bases stayed unmatched. The V gene's germline CDR1 is SQVTM and CDR2 ANQGSEA. The CDR3 runs to 13 residues. The CDR3 is CSARRGQGYEQYF. CDR3 DNA: TGCAGCGCCCGCCGGGGACAGGGTTACGAGCAGTACTTC.